Listed below are T cell receptor beta chains from one sample, sequenced in a study of beta chain features in type 1 diabetes. Generated by immunoSEQ multiplex PCR, the TCRdb table keeps only in-frame clones and is missing some. The data contain about 23,000 clones, 69% of them singletons. The sample was Tregs from blood. The origin of the receptors is a man aged 18 to 30 with type 1 diabetes. CDR3s include the opening cysteine and the closing phenylalanine or tryptophan. Fields, in order: CDR3 DNA, CDR3 protein, J gene, clone size, V gene, D gene. The D gene is left open where the match is weak. A row's size may be missing; if present it is once, few, many or a size class.

CDR3 DNA: TGTGCCAGCAGTTACTCGACTAGCGGGAACTACGAGCAGTACTTC
CDR3 protein: CASSYSTSGNYEQYF
J gene: TRBJ2-7
clone size: NA
V gene: TRBV6-5
D gene: TRBD2

CDR3 DNA: TGTGCCAGCAGCCCCCAGGACACCGGGGAGCTGTTTTTT
CDR3 protein: CASSPQDTGELFF
J gene: TRBJ2-2
clone size: once
V gene: TRBV7-2
D gene: NA

CDR3 DNA: TGTGCCACCAGCAGAGAACAGGGTGGCCATCATTTAGATACGCAGTATTTT
CDR3 protein: CATSREQGGHHLDTQYF
J gene: TRBJ2-3
clone size: NA
V gene: TRBV15
D gene: NA

CDR3 DNA: TGCAGCGTTCTCGGGGGGCCTCGCTACGAGCAGTACTTC
CDR3 protein: CSVLGGPRYEQYF
J gene: TRBJ2-7
clone size: NA
V gene: TRBV29-1
D gene: NA

CDR3 DNA: TGTGCCAGCAGTGAGACTAGCCGATTAAATGAGCAGTTCTTC
CDR3 protein: CASSETSRLNEQFF
J gene: TRBJ2-1
clone size: NA
V gene: TRBV2
D gene: TRBD2

CDR3 DNA: TGTGCCAGCAGTTTCAGCGGGTTGAACACCGGGGAGCTGTTTTTT
CDR3 protein: CASSFSGLNTGELFF
J gene: TRBJ2-2
clone size: once
V gene: TRBV27
D gene: NA

CDR3 DNA: TGCGCCAGCAGTGATGGTAGCGGCACAGATACGCAGTATTTT
CDR3 protein: CASSDGSGTDTQYF
J gene: TRBJ2-3
clone size: NA
V gene: TRBV10-2
D gene: NA

CDR3 DNA: TGTGCCAGCAGCCAAGGAGTGCTCTACGAGCAGTACTTC
CDR3 protein: CASSQGVLYEQYF
J gene: TRBJ2-7
clone size: NA
V gene: TRBV7-2
D gene: NA

CDR3 DNA: TGTGCCATCAGTGAGCTACAGGGTTACACAGATACGCAGTATTTT
CDR3 protein: CAISELQGYTDTQYF
J gene: TRBJ2-3
clone size: NA
V gene: TRBV10-3
D gene: NA

CDR3 DNA: TGTGCCAGCTCACCAATTTACTCGTTCCCTTACGAGCAGTACTTC
CDR3 protein: CASSPIYSFPYEQYF
J gene: TRBJ2-7
clone size: NA
V gene: TRBV18
D gene: NA

CDR3 DNA: TGTGCCAGCTCGCCGGGACTCCTCTACAATGAGCAGTTCTTC
CDR3 protein: CASSPGLLYNEQFF
J gene: TRBJ2-1
clone size: NA
V gene: TRBV18
D gene: NA

CDR3 DNA: TGTGCCAGCAGCCCAGGACAGGGTCGGGAAAAACTGTTTTTT
CDR3 protein: CASSPGQGREKLFF
J gene: TRBJ1-4
clone size: NA
V gene: TRBV7-2
D gene: TRBD1

CDR3 DNA: TGCGCCAGCAGTGACAGGAGGGGTAGAAATACGCAGTATTTT
CDR3 protein: CASSDRRGRNTQYF
J gene: TRBJ2-3
clone size: NA
V gene: TRBV10-2
D gene: NA

CDR3 DNA: TGTGCCAGCTCACAGACTAGCGGACCGAACACCGGGGAGCTGTTTTTT
CDR3 protein: CASSQTSGPNTGELFF
J gene: TRBJ2-2
clone size: NA
V gene: TRBV18
D gene: TRBD2

CDR3 DNA: TGTGCCAGCAGCTTGGCCAGGCAGGGCAACACTGAAGCTTTCTTT
CDR3 protein: CASSLARQGNTEAFF
J gene: TRBJ1-1
clone size: NA
V gene: TRBV5-6
D gene: NA

CDR3 DNA: TGTGCCAGCAGCCCTACGGGACTCCTAAAGCGCGAGCAGTACTTC
CDR3 protein: CASSPTGLLKREQYF
J gene: TRBJ2-7
clone size: NA
V gene: TRBV7-9
D gene: NA

CDR3 DNA: TGTGCCAGCAGCTTACCTCTAGCGGGGGTGTGGTTGGGCGGGGAGCTGTTTTTT
CDR3 protein: CASSLPLAGVWLGGELFF
J gene: TRBJ2-2
clone size: NA
V gene: TRBV7-2
D gene: TRBD2

CDR3 DNA: TGTGCCAGCAGTCCCCTTCCCGGGACAGGGGGCCAGCCCCAGCATTTT
CDR3 protein: CASSPLPGTGGQPQHF
J gene: TRBJ1-5
clone size: NA
V gene: TRBV28
D gene: TRBD1

CDR3 DNA: TGTGCCAGCAGCTCCCAGGGGTTCTCTGGAAACACCATATATTTT
CDR3 protein: CASSSQGFSGNTIYF
J gene: TRBJ1-3
clone size: NA
V gene: TRBV7-2
D gene: NA

CDR3 DNA: TGTGCCAGCAGAAGACTAGCGGGGGCCCTCTACGAGCAGTACTTC
CDR3 protein: CASRRLAGALYEQYF
J gene: TRBJ2-7
clone size: NA
V gene: TRBV28
D gene: TRBD2

CDR3 DNA: TGTGCCAGCAGCTTGGGTCACAGGGAAACCCAGTACTTC
CDR3 protein: CASSLGHRETQYF
J gene: TRBJ2-5
clone size: NA
V gene: TRBV5-5
D gene: NA

CDR3 DNA: TGTGCCAGCAGCTTCCTCCCAGGGGAAAAACTGTTTTTT
CDR3 protein: CASSFLPGEKLFF
J gene: TRBJ1-4
clone size: NA
V gene: TRBV5-4
D gene: NA

CDR3 DNA: TGTGCCACCAGCAGAGGGTTCGACAGGGGCCACGAGCAGTACTTC
CDR3 protein: CATSRGFDRGHEQYF
J gene: TRBJ2-7
clone size: NA
V gene: TRBV15
D gene: TRBD1

CDR3 DNA: TGTGCCAGCAGTAGACTGGGGGGGAATAATGAGCAGTTCTTC
CDR3 protein: CASSRLGGNNEQFF
J gene: TRBJ2-1
clone size: few
V gene: TRBV9
D gene: TRBD2

CDR3 DNA: TGCGCCAGCAGCCAAGAGGTCAGGAGGGCGGCTTTCTTT
CDR3 protein: CASSQEVRRAAFF
J gene: TRBJ1-1
clone size: few
V gene: TRBV4-3
D gene: NA

CDR3 DNA: TGTGCCTGGAGTTCCGCTTCCAGGGTAGCTTTCTTT
CDR3 protein: CAWSSASRVAFF
J gene: TRBJ1-1
clone size: NA
V gene: TRBV30
D gene: NA

CDR3 DNA: TGCGCCAGCAGCTTAGTGGGAGTTCTTGATACGCAGTATTTT
CDR3 protein: CASSLVGVLDTQYF
J gene: TRBJ2-3
clone size: NA
V gene: TRBV5-1
D gene: NA

CDR3 DNA: TGTGCCAGCAGCTTTCACAGGGATCAGCCCCAGCATTTT
CDR3 protein: CASSFHRDQPQHF
J gene: TRBJ1-5
clone size: once
V gene: TRBV7-8
D gene: NA

CDR3 DNA: TGTGCCAGCAGCTTGGGGGGACAGGGGAATGAAAAACTGTTTTTT
CDR3 protein: CASSLGGQGNEKLFF
J gene: TRBJ1-4
clone size: once
V gene: TRBV5-4
D gene: TRBD1

CDR3 DNA: TGTGCCAGCAGTTTGAGTCGCTCCTACAATGAGCAGTTCTTC
CDR3 protein: CASSLSRSYNEQFF
J gene: TRBJ2-1
clone size: few
V gene: TRBV6-6
D gene: NA

CDR3 DNA: TGTGCCAGCAAAGAGACCGGGACTAGCGGGAGGGCAGTTTATGGGGAGCTGTTTTTT
CDR3 protein: CASKETGTSGRAVYGELFF
J gene: TRBJ2-2
clone size: NA
V gene: TRBV28
D gene: TRBD2

CDR3 DNA: TGTGCCAGCAGTGTACAGGTGTATGGCTACACCTTC
CDR3 protein: CASSVQVYGYTF
J gene: TRBJ1-2
clone size: NA
V gene: TRBV6-1
D gene: NA

CDR3 DNA: TGCGCCAGCAGCTTGGCGACAGGGTACCTAAATGAGCAGTTCTTC
CDR3 protein: CASSLATGYLNEQFF
J gene: TRBJ2-1
clone size: NA
V gene: TRBV5-1
D gene: TRBD1

CDR3 DNA: TGTGCCTGGAGTGAGGGACTAGCGGGAGCAGAGACCCAGTACTTC
CDR3 protein: CAWSEGLAGAETQYF
J gene: TRBJ2-5
clone size: NA
V gene: TRBV30
D gene: TRBD2

CDR3 DNA: TGTGCCAGCAGTTTTGTAGCCCTCGGAAACACCATATATTTT
CDR3 protein: CASSFVALGNTIYF
J gene: TRBJ1-3
clone size: NA
V gene: TRBV27
D gene: NA

CDR3 DNA: TGTGCCAGTAGTAGACAGGGGGCCTACGAGCAGTACTTC
CDR3 protein: CASSRQGAYEQYF
J gene: TRBJ2-7
clone size: NA
V gene: TRBV19
D gene: TRBD1

CDR3 DNA: TGTGCCAGCAGCTCCTCTAGCGGGAGTTACAATGAGCAGTTCTTC
CDR3 protein: CASSSSSGSYNEQFF
J gene: TRBJ2-1
clone size: few
V gene: TRBV11-2
D gene: TRBD2

CDR3 DNA: TGTGCCAGCAGTGACCCCCCGGGGACAGGGGAGCATGGCTACACCTTC
CDR3 protein: CASSDPPGTGEHGYTF
J gene: TRBJ1-2
clone size: NA
V gene: TRBV25-1
D gene: TRBD1

CDR3 DNA: TGTGCCAGCTCACCTCGGAGCGGGACTCCGGTCTACGAGCAGTACTTC
CDR3 protein: CASSPRSGTPVYEQYF
J gene: TRBJ2-7
clone size: NA
V gene: TRBV18
D gene: TRBD2

CDR3 DNA: TGTGCCAGTCGCACGAGCTCTGGAAACACCATATATTTT
CDR3 protein: CASRTSSGNTIYF
J gene: TRBJ1-3
clone size: NA
V gene: TRBV9
D gene: NA

CDR3 DNA: TGTGCCAGCAGGGCGACAGGGAGTTATGAAAAACTGTTTTTT
CDR3 protein: CASRATGSYEKLFF
J gene: TRBJ1-4
clone size: few
V gene: TRBV27
D gene: TRBD1

CDR3 DNA: TGTGCCAGCATCAGAAGCGGGAGTGGCGCCTACGAGCAGTACTTC
CDR3 protein: CASIRSGSGAYEQYF
J gene: TRBJ2-7
clone size: NA
V gene: TRBV27
D gene: TRBD2

CDR3 DNA: TGTGCCAGCAGCTTGAGCGACCTGAACACTGAAGCTTTCTTT
CDR3 protein: CASSLSDLNTEAFF
J gene: TRBJ1-1
clone size: NA
V gene: TRBV11-3
D gene: NA

CDR3 DNA: TGTGCCTGGAGTCGAGACAGTAATTCACCCCTCCACTTT
CDR3 protein: CAWSRDSNSPLHF
J gene: TRBJ1-6
clone size: NA
V gene: TRBV30
D gene: NA

CDR3 DNA: TGTGCCAGCAGCTTGGGAGCGGGAGGCCTTAATGAGCAGTTCTTC
CDR3 protein: CASSLGAGGLNEQFF
J gene: TRBJ2-1
clone size: NA
V gene: TRBV11-1
D gene: TRBD2

CDR3 DNA: TGTGCCAGCAGTTCCTGGGGACAGGGACGGGCCTACGAGCAGTACTTC
CDR3 protein: CASSSWGQGRAYEQYF
J gene: TRBJ2-7
clone size: NA
V gene: TRBV6-6
D gene: TRBD1

CDR3 DNA: TGTGCCAGCAGCTTAGGACAACAGGGGCGAGGGAGCACTGAAGCTTTCTTT
CDR3 protein: CASSLGQQGRGSTEAFF
J gene: TRBJ1-1
clone size: NA
V gene: TRBV7-9
D gene: TRBD1

CDR3 DNA: TGTGCCACCAGTTGGGCGGGGGGGACAGATACGCAGTATTTT
CDR3 protein: CATSWAGGTDTQYF
J gene: TRBJ2-3
clone size: once
V gene: TRBV15
D gene: TRBD2

CDR3 DNA: TGCGCCAGCAGCTTGACGCGCTTCGGACTAGACTCCTACGAGCAGTACTTC
CDR3 protein: CASSLTRFGLDSYEQYF
J gene: TRBJ2-7
clone size: NA
V gene: TRBV5-1
D gene: TRBD2

CDR3 DNA: TGCGCCAGCAGCCAGTTCCTAGCGGGAGTTTACGAGCAGTACTTC
CDR3 protein: CASSQFLAGVYEQYF
J gene: TRBJ2-7
clone size: NA
V gene: TRBV4-1
D gene: TRBD2

CDR3 DNA: TGTGCCAGCAGTTACAGGGGCTACGAGCAGTACTTC
CDR3 protein: CASSYRGYEQYF
J gene: TRBJ2-7
clone size: NA
V gene: TRBV28
D gene: TRBD1

CDR3 DNA: TGTGCCAGCAGCCCGAGGCAGGGGAGGGGAATTGCTAACTATGGCTACACCTTC
CDR3 protein: CASSPRQGRGIANYGYTF
J gene: TRBJ1-2
clone size: once
V gene: TRBV7-8
D gene: NA

CDR3 DNA: TGTGCCAGCAGCTCAGGGGGCGGCACTGAAGCTTTCTTT
CDR3 protein: CASSSGGGTEAFF
J gene: TRBJ1-1
clone size: NA
V gene: TRBV7-9
D gene: TRBD1

CDR3 DNA: TGTGCCAGCAGTTTATTGCTGGATAGGGGGAATGAGCAGTTCTTC
CDR3 protein: CASSLLLDRGNEQFF
J gene: TRBJ2-1
clone size: NA
V gene: TRBV28
D gene: NA

CDR3 DNA: TGCAGCGTTGAAGAAGGAGGGGGCAACCCTGAAGCTTTCTTT
CDR3 protein: CSVEEGGGNPEAFF
J gene: TRBJ1-1
clone size: NA
V gene: TRBV29-1
D gene: TRBD1

CDR3 DNA: TGTGCCAGCAGCTTCTCCGAGGGGGCCTACGAGCAGTACTTC
CDR3 protein: CASSFSEGAYEQYF
J gene: TRBJ2-7
clone size: NA
V gene: TRBV7-2
D gene: NA

CDR3 DNA: TGCAGCTCAACCAGGGGCTTTGTAGGTGGCTACACCTTC
CDR3 protein: CSSTRGFVGGYTF
J gene: TRBJ1-2
clone size: NA
V gene: TRBV29-1
D gene: NA

CDR3 DNA: TGTGCCTGGAGGAGGGACTTGGAAGAAAAACTGTTTTTT
CDR3 protein: CAWRRDLEEKLFF
J gene: TRBJ1-4
clone size: NA
V gene: TRBV30
D gene: NA

CDR3 DNA: TGCGCCAGCATCTGGGACAGGCCCTACGAGCAGTACTTC
CDR3 protein: CASIWDRPYEQYF
J gene: TRBJ2-7
clone size: NA
V gene: TRBV23-1
D gene: TRBD1